Each of the 18 T cell receptor beta chains below was sequenced from the same sample in a study of cytomegalovirus exposure and HLA in healthy donors. Vbeta (60) and Jbeta (13) primers were used in the PCR. Measured with immunoSEQ multiplex PCR; TCRdb has only the in-frame clones, and not every one. The repertoire holds 150,000 to 200,000 clones, with about 76% as singletons. Sample: PBMCs. All receptors come from a woman between 40 and 50 years old in good health and CMV-seropositive.

V and J are TRBV4-2 and TRBJ1-1; D is unresolved. The germline gives CDR1 LGHNA, CDR2 YNFKEQ. Trimming took 4 bases from V and 0 from J, leaving 12 bases between them. This CDR3 has 15 amino acids. CDR3: CASSPGVLMNTEAFF. CDR3 sequence (DNA): TGTGCCAGCAGCCCCGGGGTCCTTATGAACACTGAAGCTTTCTTT.

CDR3 sequence reads: CASAHAQGVYTDTQYF. The CDR3 DNA sequence: TGTGCCAGTGCTCATGCGCAGGGCGTGTATACAGATACGCAGTATTTT. V usage is TRBV19 and J usage is TRBJ2-3; D possibly corresponds to TRBD1 (5 bases). V lost 8 bases to trimming and J lost 3 bases, with 21 bases between them. Per germline, CDR1 LNHDA and CDR2 SQIVND (reference sequence). The CDR3 spans 16 residues.

As DNA, the CDR3 is TGTGCCAGCAGTGTTGGCGGCTCCTACAATGAGCAGTTCTTC. It encodes CASSVGGSYNEQFF. V usage is TRBV6-4 and J usage is TRBJ2-1; D is uncertain. From germline, CDR1 is MRHNA and CDR2 SNTAGT. This CDR3 contains 14 residues. Trimming removed 4 bases from V and 0 bases from J, with 7 bases in between.

On this clone: The sample has other DNA sequences that encode this CDR3 too. The chain uses TRBV7-9 and TRBJ2-7; D is uncertain. Germline V gene data show CDR1 as SEHNR and CDR2 as FQNEAQ (reference sequence). The V end lost 5 bases, the J end lost 1 base, and 3 bases lay between the germline ends. The CDR3 has 11 residues. This CDR3 reads CASSPSYEQYF. The CDR3 coding sequence is TGTGCCAGCAGCCCTTCCTACGAGCAGTACTTC. Full variable domain (missing parts from reference TRBV7-9 and TRBJ2-7): DTGVSQNPRHKITKRGQNVTFRCDPISEHNRLYWYRQTLGQGPEFLTYFQNEAQLEKSRLLSDRFSAERPKGSFSTLEIQRTEQGDSAMYLCASSPSYEQYFGPGTRLTVT.

This chain joins TRBV7-9 and TRBJ2-5, with D tentatively TRBD1 (5 bases). CDR3 size: 15 residues. Trimming removed 4 bases at V and 5 bases at J, with 17 bases between. Germline V gene lookup returns CDR1 SEHNR and CDR2 FQNEAQ (reference sequence). CDR3 amino acids: CASSWGQIFDETQYF. The CDR3 region has the DNA TGTGCCAGCAGCTGGGGCCAGATCTTTGATGAGACCCAGTACTTC.

This CDR3 reads CASSTGRLSPLHF. CDR3 sequence (DNA): TGTGCCAGCAGCACAGGCCGTCTGTCACCCCTCCACTTT. The chain couples TRBV5-8 to TRBJ1-6, with TRBD1 as a possible D gene (5 bases). Germline-derived CDR1 and CDR2 are SGHTS and YDEGEE. V lost 4 bases to trimming and J lost 10 bases, with 12 bases between them. This CDR3 spans 13 amino acids. The whole variable domain, remainder taken from reference TRBV5-8 and TRBJ1-6, is EAGVTQSPTHLIKTRGQQATLRCSPISGHTSVYWYQQALGLGLQFLLWYDEGEERNRGNFPPRFSGRQFPNYSSELNVNALELEDSALYLCASSTGRLSPLHFGNGTRLTVT.

The chain links TRBV7-2 to TRBJ1-5; 7 bases agree with TRBD1. This CDR3 has 16 amino acids. V lost 5 bases to trimming and J lost 3 bases; unmatched junction nucleotides: 10. Germline V gives CDR1 SGHTA, CDR2 FQGNSA. This chain's CDR3 is CASSASPGQPNQPQHF. The CDR3 nucleotides read TGTGCCAGCAGCGCATCACCGGGACAGCCCAATCAGCCCCAGCATTTT.

This chain connects TRBV6-6 to TRBJ2-1; D gene uncertain. Trimming took 7 bases from V and 0 from J, leaving 16 bases between them. CDR3 length equals 16 residues. The germline gives CDR1 MNHNY, CDR2 SVGAGI (reference sequence). The CDR3 is CASTNLLRSSYNEQFF. For the CDR3, the DNA is TGTGCCAGCACTAACCTATTACGGTCCTCCTACAATGAGCAGTTCTTC.

The chain carries TRBV6-5 and TRBJ2-1; TRBD2 matches at 7 bases. Germline values: CDR1 MNHEY, CDR2 SVGAGI. J was trimmed by 2 bases and V by 7 bases; bases with no gene match: 8. The CDR3 is 15 residues long. The CDR3 region has the DNA TGTGCCAGCACTCTGGAAAGCGGGACCTACAATGAGCAGTTCTTC. This translates into CASTLESGTYNEQFF.

The chain employs TRBV5-1 and TRBJ2-1, with D perhaps matching TRBD1 (5 bases). Trimming left V 4 bases short and J 9 bases short, with 20 bases between. CDR3 length: 15 residues. Germline V gene data show CDR1 as SGHRS and CDR2 as YFSETQ. The CDR3 nucleotides are TGCGCCAGCAGCCCAGGACACCGTTCCATGGTTGAGCAGTTCTTC. Translated, it gives CASSPGHRSMVEQFF.

The genes are TRBV9 and TRBJ2-5; the D gene is possibly TRBD1 (5 bases). Trimming removed 4 bases at V and 5 bases at J, with 12 bases between. This CDR3 is 13 amino acids long. Germline CDR1 is SGDLS and CDR2 is YYNGEE. The DNA for the CDR3 is TGTGCCAGCAGCCAATACCCAGGGGAGACCCAGTACTTC. Translation: CASSQYPGETQYF.

A few counts support this clone. This chain connects TRBV7-2 to TRBJ2-5, with 12 bases lining up with TRBD1. The J call may be faulty, since TRBJ2-7 better matches the DNA end. The CDR3 runs to 14 residues. The germline V gene encodes CDR1 SGHTA and CDR2 FQGNSA. The CDR3: CASSMGQGAYEQYF. The CDR3 nucleotides read TGTGCCAGCAGCATGGGACAGGGGGCGTACGAGCAGTACTTC.

V and J are TRBV2 and TRBJ2-7, with 8 bases that match TRBD2. Per the germline V gene, CDR1 is SNHLY and CDR2 is FYNNEI. V trimming: 7 bases; J trimming: 0 bases; junction bases outside the gene matches: 11. The CDR3 covers 16 residues. Written as DNA, the CDR3 is TGTGCCAGCATTCCTTTAGCGGGGACGCTCTCCTACGAGCAGTACTTC. Residues: CASIPLAGTLSYEQYF. Full variable domain (missing parts from reference TRBV2 and TRBJ2-7): EPEVTQTPSHQVTQMGQEVILRCVPISNHLYFYWYRQILGQKVEFLVSFYNNEISEKSEIFDDQFSVERPDGSNFTLKIRSTKLEDSAMYFCASIPLAGTLSYEQYFGPGTRLTVT.

The chain carries TRBV5-1 and TRBJ2-7; 7 nucleotides line up with TRBD1. Germline CDR1 and CDR2: SGHRS and YFSETQ. The ends lost 0 bases at V and 0 bases at J; junction bases unmatched: 0. This CDR3 comprises 14 residues. The CDR3 sequence is CASSLGQGSYEQYF. Here the CDR3 DNA reads TGCGCCAGCAGCTTGGGACAGGGCTCCTACGAGCAGTACTTC.

The chain recombines TRBV29-1 with TRBJ1-2; TRBD1 matches 7 bases. Germline loops: CDR1 SQVTM, CDR2 ANQGSEA. CDR3 size: 14 residues. V trimming: 6 bases; J trimming: 0 bases; junction bases outside the gene matches: 7. CDR3 in amino acids: CSVAPGTANYGYTF. The CDR3 DNA is TGCAGCGTCGCCCCCGGGACAGCTAACTATGGCTACACCTTC.

This sequence joins TRBV5-6 and TRBJ2-7; 8 bases line up with TRBD1. V shed 0 bases, J shed 0 bases, and the junction held 2 bases outside the gene matches. CDR3 size: 15 residues. Germline V gives CDR1 SGHDT, CDR2 YYEEEE. This CDR3 reads CASSLGQGISYEQYF. In DNA form, the CDR3 reads TGTGCCAGCAGCTTGGGACAGGGGATCTCCTACGAGCAGTACTTC. The whole variable domain, filled in from reference TRBV5-6 and TRBJ2-7, reads DAGVTQSPTHLIKTRGQQVTLRCSPKSGHDTVSWYQQALGQGPQFIFQYYEEEERQRGNFPDRFSGHQFPNYSSELNVNALLLGDSALYLCASSLGQGISYEQYFGPGTRLTVT.

The chain carries TRBV15 and TRBJ1-1; TRBD1 agrees at 8 bases. The CDR3 consists of 14 residues. Germline CDR1 reads LNHNV; CDR2 reads YYDKDF (reference sequence). Losses at the gene ends were 3 bases for V and 0 bases for J; bases not matched to a gene: 0. This chain's CDR3 is CATSRDRVNTEAFF. The CDR3 coding sequence is TGTGCCACCAGCAGGGACAGGGTGAACACTGAAGCTTTCTTT.

This chain connects TRBV5-1 to TRBJ1-4; D perhaps matches TRBD1 (5 bases). The CDR3 loop spans 14 amino acids. Germline V CDR1 and CDR2: SGHRS, YFSETQ. With 4 bases removed from V and 6 bases from J, the gap between germline ends came to 13 bases. CDR3 in amino acids: CASSPQGMDEKLFF. The CDR3 bases are TGCGCCAGCAGCCCCCAGGGAATGGATGAAAAACTGTTTTTT. The variable domain in full, completed from reference TRBV5-1 and TRBJ1-4, reads KAGVTQTPRYLIKTRGQQVTLSCSPISGHRSVSWYQQTPGQGLQFLFEYFSETQRNKGNFPGRFSGRQFSNSRSEMNVSTLELGDSALYLCASSPQGMDEKLFFGSGTQLSVL.